This T cell receptor (beta chain) was sequenced in a study of radiotherapy plus CTLA-4 blockade in lung cancer. Study findings and constraints: Tumor-origin TCR clones grew in blood after radiotherapy plus ipilimumab.

Repertoires were generated with immunoSEQ multiplex PCR, while TCRdb's copy carries only in-frame clones and drops some. The sample shows about 80,000 clones, around 80% of them seen only once. Focal radiation plus CTLA-4 blockade with ipilimumab was administered to patients who had chemo-refractory metastatic non-small-cell lung cancer. In germline, CDR1 is SGHTA, CDR2 FQGTGA. V was pared by 5 bases and J by 4 bases, with 12 bases between. This CDR3 contains 14 residues. Concerning this clone: Its target is not known.

This TCR derives from a human donor with non-small cell lung cancer who had stable disease on radiotherapy plus ipilimumab. This sequence joins TRBV7-3 and TRBJ2-1; D ambiguous. The sample here was peripheral blood, taken from a patient treated with radiotherapy plus ipilimumab. The CDR3 loop reads CASSPRTAYNEQFF. The DNA for the CDR3 is TGTGCCAGCAGCCCCCGCACTGCATACAATGAGCAGTTCTTC.